These 28 T cell receptor beta chains were all obtained from the same sample, sequenced in a study of Graves' ophthalmopathy and Graves' hyperthyroidism. TCR beta CDR3 regions were amplified from RNA transcripts. RT-PCR was first run with HTBI primers, then multiplex PCR in a second round. One entry per CDR3 protein results from TCRdb running MiXCR on the multiplex PCR reads. The table shows about 400,000 distinct CDR3 sequences, with approximately 15% occurring only once. Sequenced: peripheral blood. The receptors were gathered from a woman aged 18-30 years with stable Graves' hyperthyroidism.

This clonotype has a count of ten or more. The gene calls are TRBV20-1 and TRBJ1-2; TRBD1 might be the D (6 bases). Trimming removed 2 bases at V and 0 bases at J, with 16 bases between. The CDR3 spans 16 residues. Looked up from germline, CDR1 is DFQATT and CDR2 is SNEGSKA (reference sequence). The CDR3 region is CSARRRERTANYGYTF. The CDR3 nucleotides are TGCAGTGCTAGACGGAGAGAAAGGACAGCTAACTATGGCTACACCTTC.

This clonotype showed up many times. The chain employs TRBV27 and TRBJ2-7; 11 bases match TRBD2. In germline, CDR1 is MNHEY, CDR2 SMNVEV (reference sequence). The ends lost 5 bases at V and 6 bases at J; junction bases unmatched: 6. This CDR3 is 14 amino acids long. Here the CDR3 reads CASSTGTSGAEQYF. The CDR3 region has the DNA TGTGCCAGCAGTACCGGGACTAGCGGAGCCGAGCAGTACTTC.

Concerning this clonotype itself: This may arise from a read error, as a much more abundant clone is one base away. Since the CDR3 does not end with the conserved phenylalanine or tryptophan, this likely comes from a read error. The DNA is omitted, as the CDR3 cannot be located on it reliably, and the CDR3 follows TCRdb's listing. The chain recombines TRBV6-1 with TRBJ1-1. Germline V gives CDR1 MNHNS, CDR2 SASEGT. 15 amino acids form the CDR3, both terminal residues included. CDR3 sequence: CASSEERQARASHFC.

In this sample, this clonotype turned up many times. The chain carries TRBV19 and TRBJ1-5, with D maybe TRBD1 (5 bases). V lost 0 bases to trimming and J lost 1 base, with 16 bases between them. CDR3 length equals 18 residues. Germline assignment: CDR1 LNHDA and CDR2 SQIVND (reference sequence). The CDR3 loop reads CASSIDPARAGSNQPQHF. As DNA, the CDR3 is TGTGCCAGTAGTATAGATCCCGCCAGGGCAGGAAGCAATCAGCCCCAGCATTTT.

The sample holds many counts of this clonotype. This sequence joins TRBV7-2 and TRBJ1-6, with D unresolved. The CDR3 spans 13 residues. V was pared by 7 bases and J by 10 bases, with 14 bases between. Germline V lookup: CDR1 SGHTA, CDR2 FQGNSA. The CDR3 nucleotides are TGTGCCAGCAACTCCCGAGTAGGGTCACCCCTCCACTTT. This sequence encodes CASNSRVGSPLHF.

This clonotype was observed at least ten times. V is TRBV15 and J is TRBJ2-7; possibly TRBD2 for D (5 bases). The germline gives CDR1 LNHNV, CDR2 YYDKDF (reference sequence). Trimming left V 6 bases short and J 3 bases short, with 9 bases between. The CDR3 is 12 amino acids. The chain's CDR3 is CATSRGDYEQYF. The CDR3, as DNA: TGTGCCACCAGTCGGGGAGACTACGAGCAGTACTTC. The full variable domain, completed using reference TRBV15 and TRBJ2-7, is DAMVIQNPRYQVTQFGKPVTLSCSQTLNHNVMYWYQQKSSQAPKLLFHYYDKDFNNEADTPDNFQSRRPNTSFCFLDIRSPGLGDTAMYLCATSRGDYEQYFGPGTRLTVT.

This clonotype came up many times. This sequence joins TRBV12-3 or TRBV12-4 and TRBJ1-6; 8 bases are a match to TRBD1. This CDR3 spans 15 amino acids. V was clipped by 5 bases and J by 12 bases; unmatched bases: 12. In DNA form, the CDR3 reads TGTGCCAGCAGTCTGCCACAGGGGGGGGAGAAACCCCTCCACTTT. It translates to CASSLPQGGEKPLHF.

This clonotype was recorded at least ten times. The V gene is TRBV7-2, the J gene TRBJ2-7; 12 nucleotides agree with TRBD2. Germline V gives CDR1 SGHTA, CDR2 FQGNSA. Unmatched junction bases numbered 8, after V lost 5 bases and J lost 6 bases. The CDR3 is 15 amino acids. The CDR3 sequence is CASSRPSGGALEQYF. The CDR3 bases are TGTGCCAGCAGCCGCCCTAGCGGGGGGGCTCTCGAGCAGTACTTC.

This clonotype was found many times. The CDR3: CASSAVRVRLSGNTIYF. The CDR3 bases are TGTGCCAGCAGTGCGGTCAGGGTCCGACTATCTGGAAACACCATATATTTT. The V gene is TRBV2, the J gene TRBJ1-3; possible D gene TRBD1, 5 bases. From germline, CDR1 is SNHLY and CDR2 FYNNEI. The V end was cut by 4 bases, the J end by 1 base, with 17 bases between. The CDR3 extends over 17 amino acids.

This clonotype was seen at least ten times. The CDR3 DNA is TGTGCCAGCAGTTACGAGGGGGGTGGGATGGAGACCCAGTACTTC. Its translation is CASSYEGGGMETQYF. This chain connects TRBV6-5 to TRBJ2-5; D may correspond to TRBD1 or TRBD2 (6 bases each). Trimming took off 2 bases at V and 5 bases at J, with 15 bases between the two ends. Germline-derived CDR1 and CDR2 are MNHEY and SVGAGI. The CDR3 has 15 residues.

A word on this clonotype: A much larger clone lies a single base off, so this may be a read error. The chain has TRBV29-1 and TRBJ1-2; tentatively, D is TRBD1 (6 bases). The germline V gene has CDR1 SQVTM and CDR2 ANQGSEA. Trimming took 6 bases from V and 8 from J, leaving 16 bases between them. The CDR3 has 12 residues. DNA for the CDR3: TGCAGCGTCGAGGGGGGCGTGGGGGGCTACACCTTC. This encodes CSVEGGVGGYTF.

This clonotype was observed a single time. This chain connects TRBV29-1 to TRBJ2-7; 13 nucleotides match TRBD2. The junction had 7 bases not matched to a gene; V was cut back by 4 bases and J by 4 bases. The germline V gene has CDR1 SQVTM and CDR2 ANQGSEA. CDR3 length equals 15 residues. The CDR3 sequence: CSVVPGTSGMYEQYF. The DNA of the CDR3 is TGCAGCGTTGTCCCCGGGACTAGCGGGATGTACGAGCAGTACTTC.

The table lists this clonotype with many counts. V is TRBV6-1 and J is TRBJ2-7; 11 bases agree with TRBD2. V trimming: 4 bases; J trimming: 3 bases; junction bases outside the gene matches: 2. Germline CDR1 and CDR2: MNHNS and SASEGT. The CDR3 has 14 amino acids. In DNA form, the CDR3 reads TGTGCCAGCAGTGTTAGCGGGGGGGTCTACGAGCAGTACTTC. Its translation: CASSVSGGVYEQYF.

This clonotype was observed many times. The V and J genes are TRBV13 and TRBJ2-6; 9 nucleotides agree with TRBD1. V was clipped by 6 bases and J by 2 bases; unmatched bases: 8. This CDR3 spans 17 amino acids. Germline V gives CDR1 PRHDT, CDR2 FYEKMQ (reference sequence). The chain's CDR3 is CASSPGQGNPGANVLTF. For the CDR3, the DNA is TGTGCCAGCAGTCCGGGACAGGGTAACCCTGGGGCCAACGTCCTGACTTTC. Full variable domain (remainder filled in from reference TRBV13 and TRBJ2-6): AAGVIQSPRHLIKEKRETATLKCYPIPRHDTVYWYQQGPGQDPQFLISFYEKMQSDKGSIPDRFSAQQFSDYHSELNMSSLELGDSALYFCASSPGQGNPGANVLTFGAGSRLTVL.

This clonotype showed up many times. The chain is built from TRBV12-3 or TRBV12-4 and TRBJ2-7; 9 bases fit TRBD2. This CDR3 comprises 13 residues. V was pared by 3 bases and J by 9 bases, with 6 bases of the junction left unmatched. The CDR3 region has the DNA TGTGCCAGCAGTTTGATTAGCGGGGGTTTGCAGTACTTC. This codes for CASSLISGGLQYF.

This clonotype was picked up many times. The chain couples TRBV19 to TRBJ1-1; 8 positions match TRBD1. This CDR3 comprises 14 residues. J gave up 3 bases and V 5 bases, and 5 bases lay outside the gene matches. Germline V lookup: CDR1 LNHDA, CDR2 SQIVND (reference sequence). CDR3 DNA: TGTGCCAGTAGTCAAGGACAGGGTTACACTGAAGCTTTCTTT. This codes for CASSQGQGYTEAFF.

This clonotype came up a few times. This chain connects TRBV15 to TRBJ2-5; the D gene is possibly TRBD1 (5 bases). Germline V gives CDR1 LNHNV, CDR2 YYDKDF (reference sequence). Trimming took 0 bases from V and 0 from J, leaving 14 bases between them. The CDR3 has 17 amino acids. The CDR3 coding sequence is TGTGCCACCAGCAGAGAGATGACAGCCACGTACCAAGAGACCCAGTACTTC. Its translation: CATSREMTATYQETQYF.

The J gene is TRBJ1-1, the V gene TRBV20-1, with D possibly being TRBD1 (5 bases). V lost 4 bases, J lost 1 base, and 13 bases lay in between. The CDR3 runs to 14 residues. Germline lookup yields CDR1 DFQATT and CDR2 SNEGSKA (reference sequence). CDR3 DNA: TGCAGTGCTACTCTCACAGGTGCGAACACTGAAGCTTTCTTT. Translation: CSATLTGANTEAFF.

This clonotype was counted at least ten times. This chain joins TRBV20-1 and TRBJ1-1, with 9 positions matching TRBD1. Trimming cost V 6 bases and J 4 bases; bases outside gene matches: 6. The germline CDR1 and CDR2 sequences are DFQATT and SNEGSKA (reference sequence). The CDR3 runs to 13 residues. The CDR3 region is CSARTGVPTEAFF. CDR3 nucleotides: TGCAGTGCACGGACAGGGGTTCCCACTGAAGCTTTCTTT.

In this sample, this clonotype turned up many times. Being one base from a much bigger clone, this may be a read error. J is TRBJ2-5 and V is TRBV11-2; TRBD1 matches 8 bases. In germline, CDR1 is SGHAT, CDR2 FQNNGV. The CDR3 is 13 amino acids. In DNA form, the CDR3 reads TGTGCCAGCAGCTATGGACAGGGAGAGGCCCAGTACTTC. Its translation is CASSYGQGEAQYF.

CDR3 in DNA: TGTGCCAGCAGCCACGGGATAGGCAATCAGCCCCAGCATTTT. As protein: CASSHGIGNQPQHF. The chain links TRBV12-3 or TRBV12-4 to TRBJ1-5, with D hard to call. Trimming left V 6 bases short and J 2 bases short, with 11 bases between. The CDR3 has 14 residues.

This clonotype was counted only a few times. This clone may be a read error of a much larger clone one base away. CDR3 sequence: CASSYGPSYGYTF. The CDR3 coding sequence is TGTGCCAGCAGCTACGGGCCCTCCTATGGCTACACCTTC. The V gene is TRBV3-1, the J gene TRBJ1-2; D is unresolved. V lost 5 bases and J 4 bases, leaving 11 bases between the germline ends. From germline, CDR1 is LGHDT and CDR2 YNNKEL (reference sequence). The CDR3 length is 13 residues. Filled out from reference TRBV3-1 and TRBJ1-2, the complete variable domain reads DTAVSQTPKYLVTQMGNDKSIKCEQNLGHDTMYWYKQDSKKFLKIMFSYNNKELIINETVPNRFSPKSPDKAHLNLHINSLELGDSAVYFCASSYGPSYGYTFGSGTRLTVV.

This clonotype has a count of ten or more. The rearrangement links TRBV27 to TRBJ1-1; 11 nucleotides agree with TRBD1. Per the germline V gene, CDR1 is MNHEY and CDR2 is SMNVEV (reference sequence). This CDR3 spans 15 amino acids. Trimming took 4 bases from V and 10 from J; bases not matched to a gene: 11. The CDR3 reads CASSSWTGGEESAFF. CDR3 in DNA: TGTGCCAGCAGTTCATGGACAGGGGGCGAAGAATCAGCTTTCTTT.

This clonotype was detected many times. V usage is TRBV12-3 or TRBV12-4 and J usage is TRBJ2-7; D is perhaps TRBD1 (6 bases). The CDR3 length is 12 residues. Trimming stripped 6 bases from V and 3 bases from J, with 9 bases between. CDR3 coding DNA: TGTGCCAGCAGCTTACAGGGCTACGAGCAGTACTTC. Translated, it gives CASSLQGYEQYF.

This clonotype has more than one count but fewer than ten. The rearrangement joins TRBV3-1 to TRBJ1-2; D uncertain. The length of the CDR3 is 15 residues. Trimming removed 0 bases at V and 4 bases at J, with 12 bases between. Germline V lookup: CDR1 LGHDT, CDR2 YNNKEL (reference sequence). In nucleotides, the CDR3 is TGTGCCAGCAGCCAAGAACCGGGGAGCGGCTATGGCTACACCTTC. Its translation is CASSQEPGSGYGYTF.

This clonotype has at least ten counts. The rearrangement uses TRBV19 and TRBJ1-3, with unresolved D. V gave up 6 bases and J gave up 4 bases, with 7 bases separating them. The CDR3 has 12 amino acids. Looked up from germline, CDR1 is LNHDA and CDR2 is SQIVND (reference sequence). The CDR3 sequence is CASRRVGNTIYF. The CDR3 nucleotides read TGTGCCAGTAGAAGGGTCGGAAACACCATATATTTT.

This clonotype has at least ten counts. A much larger clone is a single base away; this may be a read error. The chain uses TRBV11-2 and TRBJ2-7, with TRBD1 matching 7 bases. The CDR3 sequence is 12 residues long. The V gene's germline CDR1 is SGHAT and CDR2 FQNNGV. Trimming cost V 6 bases and J 5 bases; bases outside gene matches: 4. The CDR3 nucleotides read TGTGCCAGCAGACGACAGGGCGACGAGCAGTACTTC. The encoded protein is CASRRQGDEQYF.

This clonotype was picked up many times. The chain employs TRBV6-1 and TRBJ2-7, with 8 positions matching TRBD1. The J segment lost 1 base and the V segment lost 10 bases, leaving 9 bases of the junction unmatched. Germline CDR1 is MNHNS and CDR2 is SASEGT. The CDR3 runs 14 residues. DNA of the CDR3: TGTGCCACCCAATCGGGACAGGCTTCCTACGAGCAGTACTTC. Encoded protein: CATQSGQASYEQYF.